This entry describes one TCR beta chain. V lost 8 bases and J lost 13, with 18 bases in between. This CDR3 contains 13 residues. Germline CDR1 reads MDHEN; CDR2 reads SYDVKM. These data are taken from a study of blood T cell repertoires in COVID-19. The overall study: Sites in the United States, Italy and Spain provided acute and convalescent COVID-19 samples. The cDNA or gDNA used as material had been derived from T cells, B-cell-depleted T cells, or PBMCs.

Under the authors' procedure: Reference gene primers were amplified, and this amplification served to estimate nucleated cell counts. Using immunoSEQ multiplex PCR, the repertoire was profiled, and TCRdb retains in-frame clones only, with some absent. V, J and clone size are taken as reported in that table, and D and trimming were inferred from the DNA itself. The data contain about 89,000 clones, more than 85% of them seen just once; the ten biggest clones take up roughly 2.3%. Sequencing was done on a sample of peripheral blood. The chain links TRBV28 to TRBJ1-6; TRBD1 might be the D (5 bases). This clonotype was sampled from a human donor with active COVID-19. The donor label of this sample is uncertain. As DNA, the CDR3 is TGTGCCAGCGGGCCGGGACTTTTAGCGCCCCTCCACTTT. Translating it yields CASGPGLLAPLHF. The variable domain in full, completed from reference TRBV28 and TRBJ1-6, reads DVKVTQSSRYLVKRTGEKVFLECVQDMDHENMFWYRQDPGLGLRLIYFSYDVKMKEKGDIPEGYSVSREKKERFSLILESASTNQTSMYLCASGPGLLAPLHFGNGTRLTVT.